One TCR beta chain is described in this entry. Its cognate antigen is unknown. This record comes from a study of a mutant IDH1 vaccine in newly diagnosed glioma. Whole-study context: Patients under treatment included roughly 62% males and about 40% females and had a mean age of approximately 44 years. Patients' prior therapy spanned radiotherapy, temozolomide, or both; most underwent both.

The trim removed 3 bases at V and 10 bases at J, leaving 17 bases unmatched. The CDR3 runs 16 residues. Germline V CDR1 and CDR2: SGHTS, YDEGEE. Time point given: week 35, safety follow-up. The content of each vaccine dose was 300 ug of mutant IDH1 20-mer peptide, and topical imiquimod accompanied it. The donors had new WHO grade 3 or 4 astrocytomas; these were IDH1-mutant and ATRX-lost. The table came from immunoSEQ multiplex PCR; TCRdb's copy has only in-frame clones and leaves some out. The sample has 35,000 to 45,000 clones; 75% to 85% are singletons. The material was PBMCs, obtained from a glioma patient whose treatment included an IDH1 peptide vaccine. The genes are TRBV5-8 and TRBJ1-2, with 8 nucleotides matching TRBD1. This TCR was sampled from a woman between 50 and 59 years old with glioma. The CDR3: CASSSALGAGQGNYTF. The CDR3 nucleotides read TGTGCCAGCAGCTCGGCCCTTGGCGCTGGACAGGGTAACTACACCTTC.